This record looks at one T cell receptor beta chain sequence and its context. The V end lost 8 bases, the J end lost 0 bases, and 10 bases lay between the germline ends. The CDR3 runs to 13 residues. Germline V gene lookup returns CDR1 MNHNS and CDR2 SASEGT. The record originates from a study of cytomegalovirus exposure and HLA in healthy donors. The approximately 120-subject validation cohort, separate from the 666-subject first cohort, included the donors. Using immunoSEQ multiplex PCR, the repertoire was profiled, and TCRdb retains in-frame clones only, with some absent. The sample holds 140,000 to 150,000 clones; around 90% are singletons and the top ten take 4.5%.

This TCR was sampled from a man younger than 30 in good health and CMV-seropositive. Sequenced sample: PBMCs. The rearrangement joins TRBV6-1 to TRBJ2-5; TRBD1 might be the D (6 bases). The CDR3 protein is CASSGQYQETQYF. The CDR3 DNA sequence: TGTGCCAGCTCCGGACAGTACCAAGAGACCCAGTACTTC.